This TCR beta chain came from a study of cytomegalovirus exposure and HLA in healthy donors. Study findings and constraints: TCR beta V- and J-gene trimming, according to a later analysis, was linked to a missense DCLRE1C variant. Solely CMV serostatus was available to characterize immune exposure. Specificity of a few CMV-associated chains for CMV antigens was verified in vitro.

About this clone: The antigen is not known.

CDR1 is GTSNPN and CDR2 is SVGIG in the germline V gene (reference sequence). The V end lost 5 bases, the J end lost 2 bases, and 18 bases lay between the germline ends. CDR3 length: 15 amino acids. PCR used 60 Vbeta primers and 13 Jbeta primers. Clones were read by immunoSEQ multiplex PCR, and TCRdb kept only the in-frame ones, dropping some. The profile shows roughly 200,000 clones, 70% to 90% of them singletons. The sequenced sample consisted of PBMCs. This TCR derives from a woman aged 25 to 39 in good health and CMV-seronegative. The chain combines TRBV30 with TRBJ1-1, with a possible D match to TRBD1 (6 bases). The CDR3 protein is CAWARGAEDNTEAFF. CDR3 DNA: TGTGCCTGGGCGCGGGGGGCTGAGGATAACACTGAAGCTTTCTTT.